Following are 21 T cell receptor beta chains from one sample sequenced in a study of shared clonotypes between healthy human individuals. Only in-frame clones appear in the TCRdb table, and some are missing; sequencing was by immunoSEQ multiplex PCR. The sample records about 110,000 clones, around 66% being singletons. The sequenced sample was memory CD8+ T cells sorted from blood. Subset denoted: CD45RO+ cells pooled with CCR7-negative TemRA cells. Receptors originate from a woman in her twenties or thirties in good health.

The chain links TRBV7-2 to TRBJ1-1; no clear D gene. The CDR3 totals 12 residues. Trimming took off 4 bases at V and 6 bases at J, with 9 bases between the two ends. CDR1 is SGHTA and CDR2 is FQGNSA in the germline V gene. CDR3 in DNA: TGTGCCAGCAGCTATACGAGGGCTGAAGCTTTCTTT. Translating it yields CASSYTRAEAFF.

The CDR3 protein is CSVRGSPPFYEQYF. In DNA, the CDR3 is TGCAGCGTTCGCGGGTCGCCCCCCTTCTACGAGCAGTACTTC. The chain has TRBV29-1 and TRBJ2-7; a weak D match, TRBD2 (5 bases). The germline V and J ends were trimmed by 5 bases and 3 bases, with 17 bases remaining between them. Germline V lookup: CDR1 SQVTM, CDR2 ANQGSEA. The CDR3 extends over 14 amino acids.

This chain links TRBV2 with TRBJ1-4; the D gene is possibly TRBD1 (5 bases). The germline V gene has CDR1 SNHLY and CDR2 FYNNEI. Trimming pared 6 bases from V and 7 bases from J, leaving 12 bases between. This CDR3 has 13 residues. The CDR3 sequence: CASSLTVAEKLFF. Written as DNA, the CDR3 is TGTGCCAGCAGCCTGACAGTTGCTGAAAAACTGTTTTTT.

V is TRBV6-5 and J is TRBJ2-4; D call uncertain. V lost 2 bases, J lost 8 bases, and 16 bases lay in between. CDR3 length: 15 residues. Germline CDR1 MNHEY, CDR2 SVGAGI. The CDR3 DNA reads TGTGCCAGCAGTTACAAATTACCCCCGTGGGACATTCAGTACTTC. Protein: CASSYKLPPWDIQYF.

This chain links TRBV19 with TRBJ2-3; 7 positions match TRBD2. The trim removed 4 bases at V and 2 bases at J, leaving 15 bases unmatched. CDR1 is LNHDA, CDR2 SQIVND, per germline (reference sequence). This CDR3 has 18 amino acids. CDR3 DNA sequence: TGTGCCAGTAGTACAGAAACGGGAGGCATGGAGGACACAGATACGCAGTATTTT. This encodes CASSTETGGMEDTDTQYF.

The chain combines TRBV5-6 with TRBJ2-1, with 7 positions matching TRBD2. The germline V gene has CDR1 SGHDT and CDR2 YYEEEE. CDR3 length: 17 residues. The J segment lost 2 bases and the V segment lost 0 bases, leaving 8 bases of the junction unmatched. CDR3 residues: CASSLDVAGEAYNEQFF. DNA for the CDR3: TGTGCCAGCAGCTTGGACGTGGCGGGAGAAGCCTACAATGAGCAGTTCTTC.

The rearrangement joins TRBV28 to TRBJ2-7; tentative D call: TRBD1 (6 bases). There are 13 residues in the CDR3. V was cut by 3 bases and J by 6 bases, with 12 bases left in between. Germline CDR1 reads MDHEN; CDR2 reads SYDVKM. CDR3 coding DNA: TGTGCCAGCAGTTTGGGCTCCAGGGGCGAGCAGTACTTC. Translation gives CASSLGSRGEQYF.

Only a few counts were recorded for this clone. The chain is built from TRBV7-3 and TRBJ2-5; 7 nucleotides agree with TRBD2. The DNA end lines up better with TRBJ2-7; the J call may be wrong. Germline values: CDR1 SGHTA, CDR2 FQGTGA. The CDR3 is made up of 16 amino acids. For the CDR3, the DNA is TGTGCCAGCAGCTTACTTGCGGGAGTAGGGGTGGGCGAGCAGTACTTC. Encoded protein: CASSLLAGVGVGEQYF.

J is TRBJ2-2 and V is TRBV11-3, with 7 bases lining up with TRBD2. This CDR3 has 15 amino acids. Germline V gene sequence: CDR1 SGHNT, CDR2 YENEEA. V trimming: 1 base; J trimming: 3 bases; junction bases outside the gene matches: 2. The CDR3 loop reads CASSLAGGYTGELFF. The CDR3 DNA reads as TGTGCCAGCAGCTTAGCGGGAGGTTACACCGGGGAGCTGTTTTTT.

The rearrangement links TRBV11-2 to TRBJ2-7, with D possibly matching TRBD2 (6 bases). This CDR3 has 15 residues. V was pared by 5 bases and J by 2 bases, with 16 bases between. Germline assignment: CDR1 SGHAT and CDR2 FQNNGV. The CDR3 region has the DNA TGTGCCAGCAGCGTGGTGGATAGCGGCGCCTACGAGCAGTACTTC. It specifies CASSVVDSGAYEQYF.

The genes are TRBV5-8 and TRBJ2-7; possible D gene TRBD1, 6 bases. Germline values: CDR1 SGHTS, CDR2 YDEGEE. Trimming removed 0 bases at V and 1 base at J, with 11 bases between. The CDR3 loop spans 15 amino acids. CDR3 DNA: TGTGCCAGCAGCTTGGCCATACAGGGATCCTACGAGCAGTACTTC. It specifies CASSLAIQGSYEQYF.

There are many counts of this clone. V gene TRBV6-4 combines with J gene TRBJ2-3; the match to TRBD2 covers 7 bases. This CDR3 has 15 residues. The V and J ends lost 2 bases and 1 base, in that order; junction bases with no gene match: 3. Looked up from germline, CDR1 is MRHNA and CDR2 is SNTAGT. The CDR3 DNA sequence: TGTGCCAGCAGTGACACGGCGGGAGGCACAGATACGCAGTATTTT. Translating gives CASSDTAGGTDTQYF.

As to this clone: Additional DNA sequences in this sample encode the identical CDR3. J is TRBJ2-7 and V is TRBV13; 8 nucleotides line up with TRBD2. The germline V gene has CDR1 PRHDT and CDR2 FYEKMQ (reference sequence). The CDR3 has 13 residues. The V gene end was trimmed by 3 bases and the J gene end by 4 bases; junction bases not matched to a gene: 2. The CDR3 here is CASSFGTSYEQYF. DNA for the CDR3: TGTGCCAGCAGCTTCGGGACTAGTTACGAGCAGTACTTC.

The rearrangement joins TRBV6-1 to TRBJ2-1; a possible D gene is TRBD2 (7 bases). V was cut by 3 bases and J by 4 bases, with 16 bases left in between. The CDR3 runs to 16 residues. Per germline, CDR1 MNHNS and CDR2 SASEGT. Written as DNA, the CDR3 is TGTGCCAGCAGTGATTCGGGGGGACAACTATACAATGAGCAGTTCTTC. This translates into CASSDSGGQLYNEQFF.

The genes are TRBV4-1 and TRBJ1-1; D remains ambiguous. CDR1 and CDR2 (germline): MGHRA, YSYEKL. Trimming cost V 0 bases and J 9 bases, with 14 bases left between them. This CDR3 contains 14 residues. CDR3 residues: CASSQELGFDKAFF. CDR3 DNA: TGCGCCAGCAGCCAAGAGCTGGGGTTCGATAAAGCTTTCTTT.

The genes are TRBV7-6 and TRBJ2-3; D unresolved. Trimming pared 5 bases from V and 3 bases from J, leaving 12 bases between. The CDR3 has 14 amino acids. Germline-derived CDR1 and CDR2 are SGHVS and FNYEAQ. CDR3 DNA sequence: TGTGCCAGCAGCCCCGGGTCCAGAACAGATACGCAGTATTTT. The encoded protein is CASSPGSRTDTQYF. The full variable domain, in which reference TRBV7-6 and TRBJ2-3 provide the parts outside the CDR3, is GAGVSQSPRYKVTKRGQDVALRCDPISGHVSLYWYRQALGQGPEFLTYFNYEAQQDKSGLPNDRFSAERPEGSISTLTIQRTEQRDSAMYRCASSPGSRTDTQYFGPGTRLTVL.

This clone was found once. This chain uses TRBV27 with TRBJ1-1; a weak D match, TRBD1 (6 bases). V was cut by 1 base and J by 6 bases, with 12 bases left in between. Per germline, CDR1 MNHEY and CDR2 SMNVEV (reference sequence). The CDR3 totals 14 residues. CDR3 region: CASSLWGRGAEAFF. The CDR3 nucleotides read TGTGCCAGCAGTTTATGGGGGCGAGGCGCTGAAGCTTTCTTT.

In this sample, this clone turned up once. The chain is built from TRBV5-5 and TRBJ2-7; a possible D gene is TRBD1 (6 bases). This CDR3 is 14 amino acids long. CDR1 and CDR2 (germline): SGHKS, YYEKEE (reference sequence). The V and J ends lost 4 bases and 4 bases respectively, with 15 bases between them. The CDR3 sequence is CASSGTGLAYEQYF. The CDR3 DNA sequence: TGTGCCAGCAGCGGAACAGGGCTCGCTTACGAGCAGTACTTC.

Regarding this clone: A read error may be the cause here, since a much bigger clone is one base away. The same CDR3 also results from other DNA sequences found in this sample. The chain combines TRBV6-5 with TRBJ2-2, with no clear D. Germline CDR1 is MNHEY and CDR2 is SVGAGI. The CDR3 runs 13 residues. Between the trimmed V and J ends, which lost 0 bases and 4 bases, there was a span of 3 bases. The CDR3 bases are TGTGCCAGCAGTTACTCTAGCACCGGGGAGCTGTTTTTT. Translation: CASSYSSTGELFF.

The CDR3 loop is CASSYSRSPYEQYF. Here the CDR3 DNA reads TGTGCCAGCAGTTACTCTAGGTCCCCCTACGAGCAGTACTTC. V and J are TRBV6-6 and TRBJ2-5; D is undetermined. The end of the DNA fits TRBJ2-7 better, so the J call may be wrong. The CDR3 consists of 14 residues. CDR1 and CDR2 (germline): MNHNY, SVGAGI (reference sequence).

J is TRBJ2-5 and V is TRBV25-1; D ambiguous. V was clipped by 6 bases and J by 0 bases, with 5 bases between them. Germline CDR1 reads MGHDK; CDR2 reads SYGVNS. The CDR3 is 12 residues long. The CDR3 nucleotides are TGTGCCAGCAGGAGGTACCAAGAGACCCAGTACTTC. This codes for CASRRYQETQYF.